This T cell receptor (beta chain) comes out of a study of post-analysis software for immune sequencing data. For the study at large: The courses of disease that were included comprised relapsing-remitting, secondary progressive and progressive-relapsing multiple sclerosis.

This clonotype was seen only a few times. Its target is unknown. Study-wide points: Multiple sclerosis patients showed significantly lower normalized Chao1 diversity than controls did. F measure showed strong co-clustering of same-batch samples. Patients used about 5 TRBV segments, including TRBV5-6, TRBV5-1 and TRBV20-1, more often than controls.

Trimming took 3 bases from V and 6 from J, leaving 18 bases between them. Germline V gives CDR1 SGHAT, CDR2 FQDESV (reference sequence). CDR3 length: 16 amino acids. Sequencing libraries made from TCR beta cDNA carried unique molecular identifiers. The authors obtained 500,000 or so cDNA molecules from around 1 to 9.1 million T cells. From the PCR reads, TCRdb called clonotypes with MiXCR, one entry per CDR3 protein. The profile shows around 250,000 distinct CDR3 sequences, 30% to 45% of them singletons. The chain uses TRBV11-1 and TRBJ2-1, with D perhaps matching TRBD1 (6 bases). The sequencing sample was made of blood. This TCR derives from a girl between 10 and 17 years old with multiple sclerosis. The CDR3 DNA sequence: TGTGCCAGCAGCTTGGTGCCGCCAGGGGTGGTCAATGAGCAGTTCTTC. It is translated as CASSLVPPGVVNEQFF.